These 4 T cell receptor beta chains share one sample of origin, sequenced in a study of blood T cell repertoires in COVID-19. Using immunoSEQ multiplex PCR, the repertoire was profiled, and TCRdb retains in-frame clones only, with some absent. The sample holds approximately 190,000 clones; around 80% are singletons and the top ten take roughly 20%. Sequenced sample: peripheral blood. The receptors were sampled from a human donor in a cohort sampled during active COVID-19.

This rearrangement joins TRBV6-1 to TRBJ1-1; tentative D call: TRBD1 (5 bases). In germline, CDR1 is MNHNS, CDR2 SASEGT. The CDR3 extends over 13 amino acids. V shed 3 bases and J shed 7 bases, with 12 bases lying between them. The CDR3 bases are TGTGCCAGCAGTGACCCGGGACTCTTTGAAGCTTTCTTT. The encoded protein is CASSDPGLFEAFF.

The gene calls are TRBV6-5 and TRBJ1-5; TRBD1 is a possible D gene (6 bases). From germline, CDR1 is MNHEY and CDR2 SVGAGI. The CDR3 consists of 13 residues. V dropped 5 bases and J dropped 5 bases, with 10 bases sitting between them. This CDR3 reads CASSTQGDQPQHF. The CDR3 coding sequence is TGTGCCAGCAGTACACAGGGTGATCAGCCCCAGCATTTT.

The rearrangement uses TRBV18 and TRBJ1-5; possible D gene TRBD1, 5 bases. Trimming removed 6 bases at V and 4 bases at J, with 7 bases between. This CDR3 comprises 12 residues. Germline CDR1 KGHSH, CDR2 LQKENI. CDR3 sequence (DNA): TGTGCCAGCTCCCAGGGAAATCAGCCCCAGCATTTT. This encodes CASSQGNQPQHF.

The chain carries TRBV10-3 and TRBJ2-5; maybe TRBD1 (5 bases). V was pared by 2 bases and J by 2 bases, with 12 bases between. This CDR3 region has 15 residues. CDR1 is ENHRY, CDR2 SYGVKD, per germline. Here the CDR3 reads CAISEGARQQETQYF. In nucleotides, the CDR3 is TGTGCCATCAGTGAGGGGGCTAGGCAGCAAGAGACCCAGTACTTC.